Shown below are 20 T cell receptor beta chains from a single sample sequenced in a study of cytomegalovirus exposure and HLA in healthy donors. With 60 Vbeta and 13 Jbeta primers, the PCR was carried out. Sequencing was performed with immunoSEQ multiplex PCR; in TCRdb, only in-frame clones are kept and a portion is missing. The sample lists around 190,000 clones, around 77% occurring once. Sequencing was performed on PBMCs. These receptors all stem from a woman aged 25 to 45 in good health and CMV-seronegative.

V usage is TRBV5-1 and J usage is TRBJ1-5, with D unclear. Deletions cut 0 bases from V and 6 bases from J, with 10 bases between. This CDR3 contains 14 residues. Per germline, CDR1 SGHRS and CDR2 YFSETQ. The CDR3 nucleotides read TGCGCCAGCAGCTTGGAGGGAAGCGGTCAGCCCCAGCATTTT. Residues: CASSLEGSGQPQHF. The full variable domain, with the rest looked up from reference TRBV5-1 and TRBJ1-5, is KAGVTQTPRYLIKTRGQQVTLSCSPISGHRSVSWYQQTPGQGLQFLFEYFSETQRNKGNFPGRFSGRQFSNSRSEMNVSTLELGDSALYLCASSLEGSGQPQHFGDGTRLSIL.

This clone was observed a few times. The V and J genes are TRBV7-9 and TRBJ1-1; 10 bases are shared with TRBD1. The CDR3 runs to 14 residues. Germline V gene lookup returns CDR1 SEHNR and CDR2 FQNEAQ (reference sequence). The J segment lost 5 bases and the V segment lost 4 bases, leaving 4 bases of the junction unmatched. The CDR3 here is CASSWGQGQTEAFF. The CDR3 DNA reads TGTGCCAGCAGCTGGGGACAGGGGCAAACTGAAGCTTTCTTT. Looking up the rest from reference TRBV7-9 and TRBJ1-1 gives the full variable domain: DTGVSQNPRHKITKRGQNVTFRCDPISEHNRLYWYRQTLGQGPEFLTYFQNEAQLEKSRLLSDRFSAERPKGSFSTLEIQRTEQGDSAMYLCASSWGQGQTEAFFGQGTRLTVV.

The genes are TRBV2 and TRBJ2-5, with D maybe TRBD1 (5 bases). V was pared by 8 bases and J by 3 bases, with 10 bases between. CDR1 and CDR2 from the germline V gene are SNHLY and FYNNEI. The CDR3 is 12 residues long. For the CDR3, the DNA is TGTGCCAGCCGAACAGGCGAAGAGACCCAGTACTTC. Translating gives CASRTGEETQYF.

The rearrangement uses TRBV9 and TRBJ2-3, with 10 bases lining up with TRBD2. CDR1 is SGDLS and CDR2 is YYNGEE in the germline V gene. This CDR3 has 17 amino acids. The J segment lost 4 bases and the V segment lost 1 base, leaving 9 bases of the junction unmatched. The CDR3 DNA reads as TGTGCCAGCAGCGTAACCCCCGGGACTAGCGTCCCAGATACGCAGTATTTT. This sequence encodes CASSVTPGTSVPDTQYF.

The genes are TRBV7-2 and TRBJ2-5; D not resolved. The CDR3 consists of 14 residues. Germline-derived CDR1 and CDR2 are SGHTA and FQGNSA. Trimming left V 5 bases short and J 1 base short, with 11 bases between. The DNA of the CDR3 is TGTGCCAGCAGCGTCAGGCCCGCCCAAGAGACCCAGTACTTC. Protein product: CASSVRPAQETQYF.

The rearrangement joins TRBV6-6 to TRBJ2-4; 9 bases match TRBD2. This CDR3 spans 14 amino acids. CDR1 and CDR2 (germline): MNHNY, SVGAGI (reference sequence). The V gene end was trimmed by 6 bases and the J gene end by 9 bases; junction bases not matched to a gene: 9. CDR3 sequence reads: CASSPAGGPGIQYF. The CDR3 region has the DNA TGTGCCAGCAGCCCAGCGGGGGGCCCGGGCATTCAGTACTTC.

V usage is TRBV27 and J usage is TRBJ1-6; a possible D gene is TRBD1 (6 bases). V dropped 3 bases and J dropped 3 bases, with 18 bases sitting between them. The CDR3 extends over 18 amino acids. Germline lookup yields CDR1 MNHEY and CDR2 SMNVEV (reference sequence). CDR3 DNA: TGTGCCAGCAGTTTTTCGGCGGGAGGGGGGAACTATAATTCACCCCTCCACTTT. Amino acids: CASSFSAGGGNYNSPLHF.

This sequence joins TRBV30 and TRBJ1-1, with no clear D. Germline V gives CDR1 GTSNPN, CDR2 SVGIG (reference sequence). The CDR3 covers 13 residues. Trimming left V 8 bases short and J 6 bases short, with 19 bases between. CDR3 sequence: CARKRDTVSEAFF. For the CDR3, the DNA is TGTGCCCGGAAGCGCGATACTGTTTCTGAAGCTTTCTTT.

Worth noting for this clone: A read error may account for a junction end that differs from germline. The chain carries TRBV2 and TRBJ1-2; D is perhaps TRBD1 (5 bases). CDR3 length: 12 residues. Germline values: CDR1 SNHLY, CDR2 FYNNEI. The CDR3 nucleotides are TGTGCCAGCAGCAGGGCGGTCTATGGCTACCCCTTC. This sequence encodes CASSRAVYGYPF. The full variable domain, completed using reference TRBV2 and TRBJ1-2, is EPEVTQTPSHQVTQMGQEVILRCVPISNHLYFYWYRQILGQKVEFLVSFYNNEISEKSEIFDDQFSVERPDGSNFTLKIRSTKLEDSAMYFCASSRAVYGYPFGSGTRLTVV.

The J gene is TRBJ2-5, the V gene TRBV5-1; 14 positions match TRBD2. The DNA end is a closer match to TRBJ2-7, so the J assignment may be wrong. The CDR3 runs 15 residues. Germline V gives CDR1 SGHRS, CDR2 YFSETQ. DNA for the CDR3: TGCGCCAGCAGGTACGGACTAGCGGGAGGTTACGAGCAGTACTTC. It encodes CASRYGLAGGYEQYF.

The CDR3 here is CASSPLDRARVLTF. As DNA, the CDR3 is TGTGCCAGCTCACCACTGGACAGGGCTCGCGTCCTGACTTTC. This chain connects TRBV18 to TRBJ2-6; 8 nucleotides agree with TRBD1. After removal of 1 base from V and 12 bases from J, the junction contained 5 bases not matched to a gene. Germline values: CDR1 KGHSH, CDR2 LQKENI. The CDR3 contains 14 residues.

J is TRBJ2-5 and V is TRBV29-1; D is perhaps TRBD1 (9 bases). CDR1 and CDR2 from the germline V gene are SQVTM and ANQGSEA. The CDR3 covers 15 residues. V gave up 4 bases and J gave up 4 bases, with 19 bases separating them. The CDR3 DNA sequence: TGCAGCGTTGCGGGGGGGACAGGGAGTCCAGAGACCCAGTACTTC. It is translated as CSVAGGTGSPETQYF.

The rearrangement uses TRBV19 and TRBJ1-2; D is possibly TRBD1 (6 bases). V was trimmed by 6 bases and J by 9 bases, leaving 23 bases between them. Germline V CDR1 and CDR2: LNHDA, SQIVND (reference sequence). The CDR3 is 15 amino acids. The CDR3 DNA follows: TGTGCCAGTAGCAAGACGCAGGGGATGAGCATGAGCTACACCTTC. Residues: CASSKTQGMSMSYTF.

The chain has TRBV5-1 and TRBJ2-7; D perhaps matches TRBD1 (5 bases). Germline V gene sequence: CDR1 SGHRS, CDR2 YFSETQ. The V and J ends lost 1 base and 3 bases respectively, with 14 bases between them. The CDR3 consists of 15 residues. The CDR3 reads CASSLFVRVGYEQYF. DNA for the CDR3: TGCGCCAGCAGCTTGTTTGTCAGGGTTGGCTACGAGCAGTACTTC. The variable domain in full, completed from reference TRBV5-1 and TRBJ2-7, reads KAGVTQTPRYLIKTRGQQVTLSCSPISGHRSVSWYQQTPGQGLQFLFEYFSETQRNKGNFPGRFSGRQFSNSRSEMNVSTLELGDSALYLCASSLFVRVGYEQYFGPGTRLTVT.

The V call is TRBV6-1, the J call TRBJ1-5; D possibly corresponds to TRBD1 (6 bases). The germline V and J ends were trimmed by 4 bases and 9 bases, with 31 bases remaining between them. Germline loops: CDR1 MNHNS, CDR2 SASEGT. The CDR3 is 19 residues long. This CDR3 reads CASSGRGGAGFGGYTPQHF. CDR3 DNA: TGTGCCAGCAGTGGGCGGGGGGGCGCTGGTTTCGGTGGGTATACGCCCCAGCATTTT.

A single count supports this clone. The J gene is TRBJ2-1, the V gene TRBV5-6, with 8 bases identical to TRBD1. Germline V CDR1 and CDR2: SGHDT, YYEEEE. Trimming took 3 bases from V and 0 from J; bases not matched to a gene: 5. This CDR3 region has 16 residues. The CDR3 DNA reads TGTGCCAGCAGCTCACGGACAGGGAGCTCCTACAATGAGCAGTTCTTC. Its translation: CASSSRTGSSYNEQFF. The full variable domain, its missing parts supplied by reference TRBV5-6 and TRBJ2-1, is DAGVTQSPTHLIKTRGQQVTLRCSPKSGHDTVSWYQQALGQGPQFIFQYYEEEERQRGNFPDRFSGHQFPNYSSELNVNALLLGDSALYLCASSSRTGSSYNEQFFGPGTRLTVL.

The chain carries TRBV2 and TRBJ2-1, with D possibly matching TRBD2 (6 bases). CDR3 length: 16 residues. Germline CDR1 is SNHLY and CDR2 is FYNNEI. V lost 7 bases, J lost 0 bases, and 16 bases lay in between. CDR3 protein: CASNRYGGASYNEQFF. The CDR3 nucleotides are TGTGCCAGCAACCGGTACGGGGGAGCCTCCTACAATGAGCAGTTCTTC.

The sample holds a few counts of this clone. This chain joins TRBV10-3 and TRBJ2-5; TRBD2 is a possible D gene (5 bases). The V end was cut by 0 bases, the J end by 4 bases, with 9 bases between. The CDR3 length is 14 residues. Germline CDR1 is ENHRY and CDR2 is SYGVKD. The CDR3 bases are TGTGCCATCAGTGAGTCCGGGGTGGTAGAGACCCAGTACTTC. As protein: CAISESGVVETQYF.

In its sample, this clone was seen a few times. V usage is TRBV30 and J usage is TRBJ1-1; 7 nucleotides agree with TRBD1. The CDR3 runs to 12 residues. Germline V gene lookup returns CDR1 GTSNPN and CDR2 SVGIG (reference sequence). V dropped 3 bases and J dropped 10; count of bases not matched to a gene: 8. In DNA form, the CDR3 reads TGTGCCTGGAGCGACAGGGCTTGGGGAGCTTTCTTT. Translated: CAWSDRAWGAFF.

This clone showed up just a few times. The chain links TRBV6-6 to TRBJ1-1; 9 positions match TRBD1. The ends lost 6 bases at V and 10 bases at J; junction bases unmatched: 15. In germline, CDR1 is MNHNY, CDR2 SVGAGI (reference sequence). This CDR3 comprises 15 residues. The CDR3 sequence: CASRTGQGGFGRAFF. The CDR3, as DNA: TGTGCCAGCAGAACGGGACAGGGAGGTTTCGGGAGAGCTTTCTTT.